This entry describes one TCR beta chain. Its cognate antigen is unknown. Through template switching, a universal primer site was introduced, and the cDNA contained unique molecular identifiers. TCRdb used MiXCR to reprocess the 5' RACE reads, holding one entry per CDR3 protein. Among roughly 470,000 distinct CDR3 sequences, around 15% were seen once, and the ten largest hold approximately 0.9%. The sample comes from a study of identical twins. General study results and limits: Invariant T cells like MAIT and iNKT could partly confound the zero-insertion analyses.

V gave up 2 bases and J gave up 6 bases, with 17 bases separating them. Per the germline V gene, CDR1 is GTSNPN and CDR2 is SVGIG (reference sequence). The CDR3 loop spans 14 amino acids. These data also featured in a second study, about yellow fever vaccine responses in identical twins.

The J gene is TRBJ2-7, the V gene TRBV30; D is perhaps TRBD2 (5 bases). The sequence derives from a young woman in good health. The sequenced sample consisted of CD4+ T cells sorted from blood. The CDR3 spells CAWSTTLRTGEQYF. In DNA, the CDR3 is TGTGCCTGGAGTACGACCCTACGGACTGGCGAGCAGTACTTC. The variable domain in full, completed from reference TRBV30 and TRBJ2-7, reads SQTIHQWPATLVQPVGSPLSLECTVEGTSNPNLYWYRQAAGRGLQLLFYSVGIGQISSEVPQNLSASRPQDRQFILSSKKLLLSDSGFYLCAWSTTLRTGEQYFGPGTRLTVT.